The entry below describes one T cell receptor beta chain. The data are from a study of T-cell reconstitution after alpha-beta-depleted transplantation in children. During its preparation, the TCRbeta library received unique molecular identifiers. TCRdb reprocessed the PCR reads with MiXCR, giving one entry per CDR3 protein. The sample contains about 270,000 distinct CDR3 sequences, approximately 9.8% of which appear only once. This CDR3 is built from 13 residues. Looked up from germline, CDR1 is SGHRS and CDR2 is YFSETQ. V shed 2 bases, J shed 8 bases, and the junction held 6 bases outside the gene matches.

The source is a human donor who donated a stem cell graft to a child with SCID. Here the sequenced sample was PBMCs from the stem cell graft donor, taken from the stem cell graft. The rearrangement links TRBV5-1 to TRBJ1-2; 7 nucleotides line up with TRBD1. The CDR3 nucleotides read TGCGCCAGCAGCTTCGACAGGGTTCTAGGCTACACCTTC. Its protein product is CASSFDRVLGYTF.